This T cell receptor beta chain is drawn from a study of early T cells in non-severe SARS-CoV-2 infection. The wider study: Unpaired chains resulted from sequencing bulk RNA of unsorted whole blood. Overall study results and limits: Private and CD4 specificities were missed by VDJdb matching, skewed to anti-spike CD8.

V gave up 2 bases and J gave up 5 bases, with 15 bases separating them. Germline CDR1 and CDR2: LNHDA and SQIVND (reference sequence). The CDR3 covers 15 residues. This clonotype was observed many times. Antigen unknown. cDNA molecules, individually, were tagged with unique molecular identifiers. TCRdb re-derived calls from the 5' RACE reads in MiXCR, one entry per CDR3 protein. The sample comprises some 60,000 distinct CDR3 sequences, under 10% of which are singletons, and around 8.6% rests with the top ten. The rearrangement uses TRBV19 and TRBJ1-2; D gene unclear. The sample taken for sequencing was whole blood. The origin of this receptor is an adult who was a healthcare worker with PCR-confirmed SARS-CoV-2 infection or an uninfected control (not recorded which). The CDR3 loop reads CASSITLQLGYGYTF. CDR3 nucleotide sequence: TGTGCCAGTAGTATAACATTACAGCTGGGATATGGCTACACCTTC. The full variable domain, its missing parts supplied by reference TRBV19 and TRBJ1-2, is DGGITQSPKYLFRKEGQNVTLSCEQNLNHDAMYWYRQDPGQGLRLIYYSQIVNDFQKGDIAEGYSVSREKKESFPLTVTSAQKNPTAFYLCASSITLQLGYGYTFGSGTRLTVV.